The next 29 T cell receptor beta chains were all read from a single sample in a study of blood T cell repertoires in COVID-19. Only in-frame clones appear in the TCRdb table, and some are missing; sequencing was by immunoSEQ multiplex PCR. The table shows over 350,000 clones, with roughly nine tenths occurring only once. Sequencing used PBMCs or T cells enriched from blood (not recorded which). The receptors shown here come from a woman in her forties who had been exposed to COVID-19.

The chain uses TRBV9 and TRBJ1-3; the D gene is possibly TRBD1 (5 bases). The CDR3 loop spans 14 amino acids. Trimming removed 0 bases from V and 3 bases from J, with 7 bases in between. Germline V gives CDR1 SGDLS, CDR2 YYNGEE. The CDR3 reads CASSVEGDGNTIYF. The CDR3 DNA reads TGTGCCAGCAGCGTAGAAGGGGATGGAAACACCATATATTTT. Filled out from reference TRBV9 and TRBJ1-3, the complete variable domain reads DSGVTQTPKHLITATGQRVTLRCSPRSGDLSVYWYQQSLDQGLQFLIQYYNGEERAKGNILERFSAQQFPDLHSELNLSSLELGDSALYFCASSVEGDGNTIYFGEGSWLTVV.

For the CDR3, the DNA is TGCAGCGTTGATGACCAGGAAGGGGATCGGCCCCAGCATTTT. Translating gives CSVDDQEGDRPQHF. The J gene is TRBJ1-5, the V gene TRBV29-1; weak D call: TRBD1 (5 bases). There are 14 residues in the CDR3. Germline-derived CDR1 and CDR2 are SQVTM and ANQGSEA. The V end lost 3 bases, the J end lost 9 bases, and 18 bases lay between the germline ends.

The chain is built from TRBV5-8 and TRBJ1-2, with 7 bases aligning to TRBD1. V trimming: 2 bases; J trimming: 5 bases; junction bases outside the gene matches: 6. The CDR3 spans 14 residues. Looked up from germline, CDR1 is SGHTS and CDR2 is YDEGEE. CDR3 amino acids: CASSFWDSPYGYTF. Written as DNA, the CDR3 is TGTGCCAGCAGCTTTTGGGACAGCCCTTATGGCTACACCTTC.

The DNA for the CDR3 is TGCGCCAGCAGCTTGGCGGTAGGGGCGATGAACACTGAAGCTTTCTTT. Translating gives CASSLAVGAMNTEAFF. The rearrangement uses TRBV5-1 and TRBJ1-1; D is perhaps TRBD1 (5 bases). The CDR3 sequence is 16 residues long. Germline V gene sequence: CDR1 SGHRS, CDR2 YFSETQ. V was clipped by 0 bases and J by 0 bases, with 12 bases between them.

This chain uses TRBV9 with TRBJ2-7; TRBD2 aligns across 7 bases. With 0 bases clipped from V and 0 bases from J, the junction kept 6 bases outside the gene matches. The germline V gene has CDR1 SGDLS and CDR2 YYNGEE. The length of the CDR3 is 16 residues. CDR3 DNA: TGTGCCAGCAGCGTAGAGGCTAGCGGAAGCTCCTACGAGCAGTACTTC. Its protein is CASSVEASGSSYEQYF.

This chain links TRBV4-3 with TRBJ2-1; 9 nucleotides line up with TRBD2. The CDR3 is made up of 19 amino acids. J lost 9 bases, V lost 0 bases, and 18 bases had no gene match. Germline loops: CDR1 LGHNA, CDR2 YSLEER. The DNA for the CDR3 is TGCGCCAGCAGCCAAGAGTACCCCCAGGGGCTAGCGGGAATCAGTGAGCAGTTCTTC. Its translation: CASSQEYPQGLAGISEQFF.

About this clone: The sample carries other DNA sequences with the same CDR3. The chain is built from TRBV7-9 and TRBJ1-1; tentatively, D is TRBD1 (6 bases). The germline V and J ends were trimmed by 8 bases and 5 bases, with 12 bases remaining between them. This CDR3 is 12 amino acids long. CDR1 is SEHNR, CDR2 FQNEAQ, per germline (reference sequence). CDR3 residues: CASHRVGTEAFF. CDR3 nucleotides: TGTGCCAGCCACAGGGTGGGTACTGAAGCTTTCTTT.

The chain has TRBV24-1 and TRBJ2-5; possible D gene TRBD2, 7 bases. Trimming took 5 bases from V and 2 from J, leaving 23 bases between them. CDR1 and CDR2 (germline): KGHDR, SFDVKD. CDR3 size: 18 residues. Here the CDR3 DNA reads TGTGCCACCAGTGTAAAGGGGGGGGCAGGGCTAAGTCAAGAGACCCAGTACTTC. Amino acid sequence: CATSVKGGAGLSQETQYF.

This clone occurred a few times. V and J are TRBV5-1 and TRBJ2-7; 7 positions agree with TRBD1. Per germline, CDR1 SGHRS and CDR2 YFSETQ. J gave up 7 bases and V 3 bases, and 13 bases lay outside the gene matches. The CDR3 spans 15 residues. CDR3 amino acids: CASSSNGQALWEQYF. CDR3 nucleotides: TGCGCCAGCAGCTCCAACGGACAGGCGCTTTGGGAGCAGTACTTC.

The rearrangement uses TRBV7-2 and TRBJ2-1, with TRBD2 as a possible D gene (7 bases). The CDR3 has 18 amino acids. V lost 5 bases, J lost 7 bases, and 27 bases lay in between. Germline V CDR1 and CDR2: SGHTA, FQGNSA. This CDR3 is CASSPTHFRGALWNEQFF. The CDR3 DNA follows: TGTGCCAGCAGCCCTACTCATTTTCGGGGGGCTCTTTGGAATGAGCAGTTCTTC.

This clone was observed a single time. Here the CDR3 reads CASSSSSGGETQYF. The CDR3 coding sequence is TGTGCCAGTAGTTCCTCTAGCGGGGGGGAGACCCAGTACTTC. V and J are TRBV19 and TRBJ2-5; 11 positions match TRBD2. V gave up 5 bases and J gave up 5 bases; unmatched junction bases: 4. The CDR3 contains 14 residues. Germline V gene lookup returns CDR1 LNHDA and CDR2 SQIVND (reference sequence).

This chain uses TRBV7-2 with TRBJ1-2; tentative D call: TRBD1 (6 bases). From germline, CDR1 is SGHTA and CDR2 FQGNSA. The CDR3 spans 15 residues. The V end was cut by 5 bases, the J end by 4 bases, with 17 bases between. CDR3 in amino acids: CASSPQGFGRYGYTF. The CDR3 DNA sequence: TGTGCCAGCAGCCCACAGGGATTTGGGCGCTATGGCTACACCTTC.

The J gene is TRBJ2-2, the V gene TRBV7-2, with 10 bases lining up with TRBD2. This CDR3 is 16 amino acids long. Germline assignment: CDR1 SGHTA and CDR2 FQGNSA. V trimming: 5 bases; J trimming: 5 bases; junction bases outside the gene matches: 8. The CDR3 loop reads CASSLMGSGGTGELFF. The CDR3 nucleotides are TGTGCCAGCAGCCTCATGGGTAGCGGGGGGACCGGGGAGCTGTTTTTT. The entire variable domain, with the rest obtained from reference TRBV7-2 and TRBJ2-2, is as follows: GAGVSQSPSNKVTEKGKDVELRCDPISGHTALYWYRQSLGQGLEFLIYFQGNSAPDKSGLPSDRFSAERTGGSVSTLTIQRTQQEDSAVYLCASSLMGSGGTGELFFGEGSRLTVL.

This chain links TRBV2 with TRBJ2-2; possible D gene TRBD2, 6 bases. V lost 6 bases and J 5 bases, leaving 16 bases between the germline ends. The CDR3 runs 15 residues. The germline V gene encodes CDR1 SNHLY and CDR2 FYNNEI. The CDR3 protein is CASSDKWAGTGELFF. CDR3 sequence (DNA): TGTGCCAGCAGCGATAAGTGGGCGGGGACCGGGGAGCTGTTTTTT.

This clone was recorded only once. The chain is built from TRBV5-4 and TRBJ2-5; 9 bases line up with TRBD2. The trim removed 3 bases at V and 3 bases at J, leaving 6 bases unmatched. Germline V gene sequence: CDR1 SGHNT, CDR2 YYREEE (reference sequence). The CDR3 loop spans 15 amino acids. In DNA, the CDR3 is TGTGCCAGCAGCTCGACTAGCGGTCTGGAAGAGACCCAGTACTTC. Protein sequence: CASSSTSGLEETQYF.

V usage is TRBV7-2 and J usage is TRBJ1-4; D gene unclear. Per germline, CDR1 SGHTA and CDR2 FQGNSA. The CDR3 consists of 14 residues. Trimming shortened V by 2 bases and J by 10 bases, and 14 bases separated the two germline ends. The CDR3 DNA follows: TGTGCCAGCAGCTTAATCCACCCGAGCGGAAAACTGTTTTTT. Translated, it gives CASSLIHPSGKLFF.

The chain has TRBV6-5 and TRBJ1-4; 8 nucleotides match TRBD1. Germline trimming cut 6 bases from V and 8 bases from J; bases unmatched to any gene: 11. Germline V gene lookup returns CDR1 MNHEY and CDR2 SVGAGI. The CDR3 consists of 15 residues. The CDR3 nucleotides read TGTGCCAGCAGACAGACAGGGGATGGTGGGGAAAAACTGTTTTTT. It encodes CASRQTGDGGEKLFF.

This clone was detected once. The chain links TRBV10-2 to TRBJ1-1, with D possibly being TRBD1 (5 bases). The CDR3 is 13 residues long. Trimming removed 7 bases from V and 1 base from J, with 10 bases in between. Germline V lookup: CDR1 WSHSY, CDR2 SAAADI. CDR3 DNA: TGCGCCAGCACTTTGGGGGGGAACACTGAAGCTTTCTTT. It encodes CASTLGGNTEAFF.

The chain is built from TRBV11-3 and TRBJ1-1; TRBD1 is a possible D gene (5 bases). Trimming removed 3 bases from V and 1 base from J, with 9 bases in between. CDR1 SGHNT and CDR2 YENEEA come from the germline V gene. This CDR3 contains 14 residues. The CDR3 DNA follows: TGTGCCAGCAGCTTCGACGGACAGAACACTGAAGCTTTCTTT. Protein product: CASSFDGQNTEAFF.

The chain joins TRBV18 to TRBJ2-7; 10 bases are a match to TRBD2. The CDR3 totals 14 residues. Germline CDR1 reads KGHSH; CDR2 reads LQKENI. V gave up 6 bases and J gave up 0 bases; unmatched junction bases: 2. The CDR3 nucleotides read TGTGCCAGCTCCGGACTAGCGGCCTCCTACGAGCAGTACTTC. Its protein is CASSGLAASYEQYF.

This clone appeared a single time. The chain combines TRBV18 with TRBJ1-2, with D maybe TRBD1 (5 bases). Deletions cut 3 bases from V and 8 bases from J, with 13 bases between. This CDR3 has 13 amino acids. Germline values: CDR1 KGHSH, CDR2 LQKENI. The CDR3 reads CASSPHRNNGYTF. CDR3 DNA: TGTGCCAGCTCACCTCACAGGAATAACGGCTACACCTTC.

Only one count was recorded for this clone. The chain combines TRBV7-8 with TRBJ1-1, with D unclear. The germline CDR1 and CDR2 sequences are SGHVS and FQNEAQ. Trimming took off 3 bases at V and 4 bases at J, with 12 bases between the two ends. The CDR3 runs to 14 residues. The CDR3 loop reads CASSFTSRGTEAFF. CDR3 in DNA: TGTGCCAGCAGCTTCACCTCCCGGGGCACTGAAGCTTTCTTT.

The chain uses TRBV18 and TRBJ1-1; D is ambiguous. Trimming removed 0 bases from V and 7 bases from J, with 9 bases in between. This CDR3 region has 13 residues. CDR1 KGHSH and CDR2 LQKENI come from the germline V gene. The DNA of the CDR3 is TGTGCCAGCTCACCACCGTCCGGGATTGAAGCTTTCTTT. Protein product: CASSPPSGIEAFF.

The chain carries TRBV30 and TRBJ1-5; no clear D gene. From germline, CDR1 is GTSNPN and CDR2 SVGIG (reference sequence). V lost 1 base to trimming and J lost 1 base, with 5 bases between them. The CDR3 contains 13 residues. This CDR3 is CAWSDGSNQPQHF. For the CDR3, the DNA is TGTGCCTGGAGTGATGGCAGCAATCAGCCCCAGCATTTT. Full variable domain (rest looked up from reference TRBV30 and TRBJ1-5): SQTIHQWPATLVQPVGSPLSLECTVEGTSNPNLYWYRQAAGRGLQLLFYSVGIGQISSEVPQNLSASRPQDRQFILSSKKLLLSDSGFYLCAWSDGSNQPQHFGDGTRLSIL.

The chain recombines TRBV10-2 with TRBJ1-2; tentative D call: TRBD1 (6 bases). Between the trimmed V and J ends, which lost 4 bases and 8 bases, there was a span of 14 bases. This CDR3 is built from 13 residues. Germline V gene sequence: CDR1 WSHSY, CDR2 SAAADI. CDR3 nucleotide sequence: TGCGCCAGCAGTGCCCGAGGGGGGGCCGGCTACACCTTC. It codes for CASSARGGAGYTF.

The chain is built from TRBV19 and TRBJ1-1; 9 bases match TRBD1. Per germline, CDR1 LNHDA and CDR2 SQIVND (reference sequence). The CDR3 extends over 15 amino acids. J lost 5 bases, V lost 7 bases, and 11 bases had no gene match. The CDR3 DNA sequence: TGTGCCAGTAAAACACCGGGACAGGGTAGGACTGAAGCTTTCTTT. Encoded protein: CASKTPGQGRTEAFF. Full variable domain (rest looked up from reference TRBV19 and TRBJ1-1): DGGITQSPKYLFRKEGQNVTLSCEQNLNHDAMYWYRQDPGQGLRLIYYSQIVNDFQKGDIAEGYSVSREKKESFPLTVTSAQKNPTAFYLCASKTPGQGRTEAFFGQGTRLTVV.

The chain uses TRBV7-9 and TRBJ1-4; 7 nucleotides match TRBD1. With 3 bases clipped from V and 5 bases from J, the junction kept 3 bases outside the gene matches. Germline loops: CDR1 SEHNR, CDR2 FQNEAQ (reference sequence). There are 14 residues in the CDR3. The CDR3 nucleotides are TGTGCCAGCAGCTTTACAGGGGAGAATGAAAAACTGTTTTTT. Its protein product is CASSFTGENEKLFF.

This clone has more than one count but fewer than ten. The same CDR3 also results from other DNA sequences found in this sample. The chain recombines TRBV19 with TRBJ1-3; a possible D gene is TRBD1 (5 bases). CDR1 is LNHDA and CDR2 is SQIVND in the germline V gene (reference sequence). V lost 4 bases and J lost 1, with 8 bases in between. The CDR3 runs 14 residues. The CDR3 spells CASSTSGSGNTIYF. In DNA form, the CDR3 reads TGTGCCAGTAGTACTTCAGGGTCTGGAAACACCATATATTTT.

The chain couples TRBV7-2 to TRBJ1-1; 7 bases are shared with TRBD1. V trimming: 2 bases; J trimming: 5 bases; junction bases outside the gene matches: 5. CDR3 length: 14 residues. Germline loops: CDR1 SGHTA, CDR2 FQGNSA. In nucleotides, the CDR3 is TGTGCCAGCAGCTTATACAGGGGAGAAACTGAAGCTTTCTTT. The encoded protein is CASSLYRGETEAFF.